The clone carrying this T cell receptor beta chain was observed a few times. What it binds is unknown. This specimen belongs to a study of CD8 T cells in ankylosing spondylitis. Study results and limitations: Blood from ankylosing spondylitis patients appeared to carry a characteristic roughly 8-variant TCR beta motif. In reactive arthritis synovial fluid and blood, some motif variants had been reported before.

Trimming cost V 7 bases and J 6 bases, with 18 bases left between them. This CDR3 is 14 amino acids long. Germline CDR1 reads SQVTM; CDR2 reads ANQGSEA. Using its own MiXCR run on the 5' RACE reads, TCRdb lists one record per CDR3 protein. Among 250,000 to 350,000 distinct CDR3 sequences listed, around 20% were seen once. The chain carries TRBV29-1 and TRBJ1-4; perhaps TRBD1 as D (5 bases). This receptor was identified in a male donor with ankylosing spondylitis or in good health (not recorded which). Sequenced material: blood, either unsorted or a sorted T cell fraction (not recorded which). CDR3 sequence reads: CSARGGSEYEKLFF. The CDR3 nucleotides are TGCAGCGCGAGGGGAGGAAGCGAGTATGAAAAACTGTTTTTT.